Presented here are 7 T cell receptor beta chains from one specimen sequenced in a study of blood T cell repertoires in COVID-19. Assay: immunoSEQ multiplex PCR; the TCRdb copy retains only in-frame clones and omits some. The sample has around 150,000 clones; over 70% are singletons. Sequenced sample: peripheral blood. These receptors were taken from a woman aged 80 or over with active or convalescent COVID-19.

J is TRBJ1-4 and V is TRBV5-1, with unresolved D. V shed 0 bases and J shed 0 bases, with 3 bases lying between them. CDR1 is SGHRS, CDR2 YFSETQ, per germline. The CDR3 length is 14 residues. The CDR3 bases are TGCGCCAGCAGCTTGGACACAACTAATGAAAAACTGTTTTTT. The encoded protein is CASSLDTTNEKLFF. The variable domain in full, with the rest retrieved from reference TRBV5-1 and TRBJ1-4, is KAGVTQTPRYLIKTRGQQVTLSCSPISGHRSVSWYQQTPGQGLQFLFEYFSETQRNKGNFPGRFSGRQFSNSRSEMNVSTLELGDSALYLCASSLDTTNEKLFFGSGTQLSVL.

This sequence joins TRBV3-1 (or the pseudogene TRBV3-2) and TRBJ1-2; tentatively, D is TRBD1 (6 bases). The V end was cut by 5 bases, the J end by 2 bases, with 12 bases between. Looked up from germline, CDR1 is LGHDT and CDR2 is YNNKEL (reference sequence). This CDR3 is built from 14 residues. The CDR3 region has the DNA TGTGCCAGCAGCTCAGGGAGGGGGAACTATGGCTACACCTTC. Its translation: CASSSGRGNYGYTF.

This clone has a single count. The chain recombines TRBV3-1 (or the pseudogene TRBV3-2) with TRBJ1-2; the D gene is possibly TRBD1 (6 bases). Germline loops: CDR1 LGHDT, CDR2 YNNKEL (reference sequence). There are 14 residues in the CDR3. V gave up 1 base and J gave up 7 bases, with 13 bases separating them. DNA of the CDR3: TGTGCCAGCAGCCAAGGTGCACAGGGACCTGGCTACACCTTC. It yields the protein CASSQGAQGPGYTF.

The sample holds a few counts of this clone. The chain joins TRBV7-8 to TRBJ1-5; D perhaps matches TRBD1 (5 bases). Germline CDR1 and CDR2: SGHVS and FQNEAQ. The CDR3 loop spans 15 amino acids. Between the trimmed V and J ends, which lost 5 bases and 4 bases, there was a span of 15 bases. CDR3 in DNA: TGTGCCAGCAGCGCCGAGCCGACAGTAAATCAGCCCCAGCATTTT. This sequence encodes CASSAEPTVNQPQHF.

The V and J genes are TRBV7-2 and TRBJ1-5; TRBD1 might be the D (6 bases). This CDR3 has 16 residues. Germline values: CDR1 SGHTA, CDR2 FQGNSA. Trimming left V 2 bases short and J 1 base short, with 12 bases between. The CDR3 loop reads CASSLLGQPSNQPQHF. The CDR3 DNA reads TGTGCCAGCAGCTTACTAGGACAGCCGAGCAATCAGCCCCAGCATTTT. Complete variable domain (other parts from reference TRBV7-2 and TRBJ1-5): GAGVSQSPSNKVTEKGKDVELRCDPISGHTALYWYRQSLGQGLEFLIYFQGNSAPDKSGLPSDRFSAERTGGSVSTLTIQRTQQEDSAVYLCASSLLGQPSNQPQHFGDGTRLSIL.

This sequence joins TRBV6-5 and TRBJ1-5; D perhaps matches TRBD1 (6 bases). Between the trimmed V and J ends, which lost 5 bases and 6 bases, there was a span of 17 bases. CDR1 and CDR2 from the germline V gene are MNHEY and SVGAGI. This CDR3 has 15 residues. The CDR3: CASSPGQGAGQPQHF. CDR3 sequence (DNA): TGTGCCAGCAGTCCGGGACAAGGGGCGGGTCAGCCCCAGCATTTT.

The CDR3 reads CSVEDQIQPQHF. The CDR3 DNA reads as TGCAGCGTTGAAGATCAGATTCAGCCCCAGCATTTT. This chain uses TRBV29-1 with TRBJ1-5; the D is unclear. With 0 bases removed from V and 6 bases from J, the gap between germline ends came to 6 bases. Germline CDR1 reads SQVTM; CDR2 reads ANQGSEA. The CDR3 extends over 12 amino acids.